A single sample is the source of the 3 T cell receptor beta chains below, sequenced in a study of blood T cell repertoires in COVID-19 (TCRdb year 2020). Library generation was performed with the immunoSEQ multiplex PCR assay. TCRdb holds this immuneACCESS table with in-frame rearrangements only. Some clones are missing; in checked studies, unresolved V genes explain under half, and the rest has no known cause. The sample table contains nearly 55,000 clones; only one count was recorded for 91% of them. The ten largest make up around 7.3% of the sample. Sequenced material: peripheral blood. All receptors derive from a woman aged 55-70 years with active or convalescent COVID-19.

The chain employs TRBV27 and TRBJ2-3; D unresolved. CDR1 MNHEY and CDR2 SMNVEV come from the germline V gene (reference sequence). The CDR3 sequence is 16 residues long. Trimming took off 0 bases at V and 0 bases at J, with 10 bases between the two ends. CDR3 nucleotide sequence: TGTGCCAGCAGTTTATCAGTCTATTCTAGCACAGATACGCAGTATTTT. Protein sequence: CASSLSVYSSTDTQYF.

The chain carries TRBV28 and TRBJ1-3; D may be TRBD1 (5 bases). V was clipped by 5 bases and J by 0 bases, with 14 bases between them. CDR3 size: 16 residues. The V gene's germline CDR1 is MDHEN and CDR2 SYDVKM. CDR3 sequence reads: CASSLNRLHSGNTIYF. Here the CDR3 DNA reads TGTGCCAGCAGTCTAAACAGGCTCCACTCTGGAAACACCATATATTTT.

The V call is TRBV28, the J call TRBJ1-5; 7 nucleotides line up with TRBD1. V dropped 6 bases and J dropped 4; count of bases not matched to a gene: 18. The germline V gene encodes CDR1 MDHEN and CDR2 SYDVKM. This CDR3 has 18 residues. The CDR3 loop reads CASSRLRGLNPFNQPQHF. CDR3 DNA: TGTGCCAGCAGCAGACTAAGGGGGCTAAATCCCTTTAATCAGCCCCAGCATTTT. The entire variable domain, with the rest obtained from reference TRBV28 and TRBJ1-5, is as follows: DVKVTQSSRYLVKRTGEKVFLECVQDMDHENMFWYRQDPGLGLRLIYFSYDVKMKEKGDIPEGYSVSREKKERFSLILESASTNQTSMYLCASSRLRGLNPFNQPQHFGDGTRLSIL.